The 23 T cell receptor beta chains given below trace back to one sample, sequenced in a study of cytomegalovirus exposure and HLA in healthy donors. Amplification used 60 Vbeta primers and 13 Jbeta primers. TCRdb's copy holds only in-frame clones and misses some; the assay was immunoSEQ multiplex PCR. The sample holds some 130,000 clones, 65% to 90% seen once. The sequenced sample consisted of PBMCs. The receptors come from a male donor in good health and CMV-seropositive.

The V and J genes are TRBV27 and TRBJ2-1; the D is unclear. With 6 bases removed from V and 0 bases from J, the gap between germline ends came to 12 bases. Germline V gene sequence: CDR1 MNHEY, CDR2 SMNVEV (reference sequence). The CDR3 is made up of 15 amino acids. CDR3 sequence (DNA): TGTGCCAGCAGGATTTATCCGAGCTCCTACAATGAGCAGTTCTTC. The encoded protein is CASRIYPSSYNEQFF.

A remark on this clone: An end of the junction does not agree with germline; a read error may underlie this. The CDR3 region has the DNA TGTTCCAGCAGCTTGGAGGTTGGAAAACTGTTTTTT. Translation gives CSSSLEVGKLFF. This chain uses TRBV7-9 with TRBJ1-4, with D unresolved. CDR1 SEHNR and CDR2 FQNEAQ come from the germline V gene (reference sequence). The CDR3 extends over 12 amino acids.

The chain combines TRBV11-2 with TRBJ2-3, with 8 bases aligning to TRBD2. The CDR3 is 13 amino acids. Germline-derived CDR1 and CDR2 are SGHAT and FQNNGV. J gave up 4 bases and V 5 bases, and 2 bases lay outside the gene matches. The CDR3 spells CASSPAGADTQYF. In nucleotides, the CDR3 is TGTGCCAGCAGCCCAGCGGGGGCAGATACGCAGTATTTT. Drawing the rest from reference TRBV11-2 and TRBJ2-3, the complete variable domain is EAGVAQSPRYKIIEKRQSVAFWCNPISGHATLYWYQQILGQGPKLLIQFQNNGVVDDSQLPKDRFSAERLKGVDSTLKIQPAKLEDSAVYLCASSPAGADTQYFGPGTRLTVL.

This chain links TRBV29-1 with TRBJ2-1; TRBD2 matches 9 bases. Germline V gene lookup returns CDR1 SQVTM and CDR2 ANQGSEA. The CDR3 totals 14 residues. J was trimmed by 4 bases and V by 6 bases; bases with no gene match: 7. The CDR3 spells CSVDRTSVYNEQFF. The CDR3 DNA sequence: TGCAGCGTCGATCGGACTAGCGTATACAATGAGCAGTTCTTC.

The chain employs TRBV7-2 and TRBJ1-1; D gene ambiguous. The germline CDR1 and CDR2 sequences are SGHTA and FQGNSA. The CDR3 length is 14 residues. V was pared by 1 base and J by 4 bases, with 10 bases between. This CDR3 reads CASSLVEVGTEAFF. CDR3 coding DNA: TGTGCCAGCAGCTTAGTCGAGGTTGGCACTGAAGCTTTCTTT.

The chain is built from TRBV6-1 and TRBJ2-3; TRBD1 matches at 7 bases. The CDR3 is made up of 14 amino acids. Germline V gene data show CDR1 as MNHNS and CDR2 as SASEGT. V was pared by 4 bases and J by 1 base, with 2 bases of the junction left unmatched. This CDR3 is CASSVDRGTDTQYF. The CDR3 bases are TGTGCCAGCAGTGTAGACAGGGGCACAGATACGCAGTATTTT.

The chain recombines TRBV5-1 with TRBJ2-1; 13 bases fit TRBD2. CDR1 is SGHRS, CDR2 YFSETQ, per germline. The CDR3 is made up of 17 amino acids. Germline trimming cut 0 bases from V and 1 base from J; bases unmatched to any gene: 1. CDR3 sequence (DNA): TGCGCCAGCAGCTTGGGACTAGCGGGAGGTTCCTACAATGAGCAGTTCTTC. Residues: CASSLGLAGGSYNEQFF.

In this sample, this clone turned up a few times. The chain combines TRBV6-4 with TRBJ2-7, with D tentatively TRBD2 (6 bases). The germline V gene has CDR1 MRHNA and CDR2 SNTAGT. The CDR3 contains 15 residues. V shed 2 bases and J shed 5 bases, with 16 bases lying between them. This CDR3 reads CASSDESGEEDEQYF. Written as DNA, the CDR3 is TGTGCCAGCAGTGACGAGAGTGGGGAGGAGGACGAGCAGTACTTC.

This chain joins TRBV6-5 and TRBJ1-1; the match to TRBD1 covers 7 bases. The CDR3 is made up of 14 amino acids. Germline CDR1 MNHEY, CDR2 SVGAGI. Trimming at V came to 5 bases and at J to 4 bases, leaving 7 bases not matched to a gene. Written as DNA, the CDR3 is TGTGCCAGCAGTCCCTGGGACAGAATCACTGAAGCTTTCTTT. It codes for CASSPWDRITEAFF.

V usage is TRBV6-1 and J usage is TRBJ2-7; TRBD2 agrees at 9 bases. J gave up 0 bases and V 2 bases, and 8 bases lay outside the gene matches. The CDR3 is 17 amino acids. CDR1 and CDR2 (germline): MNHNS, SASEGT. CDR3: CASSETRVAGVSYEQYF. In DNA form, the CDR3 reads TGTGCCAGCAGTGAAACCCGAGTAGCGGGAGTCTCCTACGAGCAGTACTTC.

The DNA for the CDR3 is TGTGCCACCCACCCGCCCGGGACAGGGGGCTCCGAGCAGTACTTC. Amino acids: CATHPPGTGGSEQYF. This sequence joins TRBV28 and TRBJ2-7, with 12 bases aligning to TRBD1. CDR1 is MDHEN and CDR2 is SYDVKM in the germline V gene. V trimming: 10 bases; J trimming: 6 bases; junction bases outside the gene matches: 13. The CDR3 loop spans 15 amino acids.

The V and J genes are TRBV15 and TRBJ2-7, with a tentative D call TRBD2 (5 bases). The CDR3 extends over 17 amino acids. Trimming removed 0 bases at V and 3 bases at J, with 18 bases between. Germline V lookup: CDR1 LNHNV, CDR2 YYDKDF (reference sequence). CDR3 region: CATSREDPDGLFYEQYF. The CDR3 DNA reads TGTGCCACCAGCAGAGAGGACCCGGACGGACTGTTCTACGAGCAGTACTTC. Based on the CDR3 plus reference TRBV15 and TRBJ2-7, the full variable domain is DAMVIQNPRYQVTQFGKPVTLSCSQTLNHNVMYWYQQKSSQAPKLLFHYYDKDFNNEADTPDNFQSRRPNTSFCFLDIRSPGLGDTAMYLCATSREDPDGLFYEQYFGPGTRLTVT.

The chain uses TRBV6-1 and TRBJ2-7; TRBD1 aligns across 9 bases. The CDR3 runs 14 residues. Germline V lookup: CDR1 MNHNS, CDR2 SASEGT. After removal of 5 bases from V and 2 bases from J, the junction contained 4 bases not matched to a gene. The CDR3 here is CASSSGQGAYEQYF. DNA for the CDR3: TGTGCCAGCAGTTCGGGACAGGGAGCCTACGAGCAGTACTTC.

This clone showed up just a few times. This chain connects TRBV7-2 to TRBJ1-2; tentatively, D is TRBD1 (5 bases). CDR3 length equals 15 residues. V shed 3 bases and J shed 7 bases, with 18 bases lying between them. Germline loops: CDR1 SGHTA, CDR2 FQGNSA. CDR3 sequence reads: CASSFTGGVAGGYTF. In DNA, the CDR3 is TGTGCCAGCAGCTTTACGGGGGGGGTAGCTGGTGGCTACACCTTC. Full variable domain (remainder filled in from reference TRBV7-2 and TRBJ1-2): GAGVSQSPSNKVTEKGKDVELRCDPISGHTALYWYRQSLGQGLEFLIYFQGNSAPDKSGLPSDRFSAERTGGSVSTLTIQRTQQEDSAVYLCASSFTGGVAGGYTFGSGTRLTVV.

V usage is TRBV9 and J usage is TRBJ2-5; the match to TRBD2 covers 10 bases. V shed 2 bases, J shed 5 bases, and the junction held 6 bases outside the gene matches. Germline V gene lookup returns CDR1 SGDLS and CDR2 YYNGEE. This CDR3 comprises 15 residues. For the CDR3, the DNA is TGTGCCAGCAGCGTCGGACTAGCGGCTATTGAGACCCAGTACTTC. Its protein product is CASSVGLAAIETQYF.

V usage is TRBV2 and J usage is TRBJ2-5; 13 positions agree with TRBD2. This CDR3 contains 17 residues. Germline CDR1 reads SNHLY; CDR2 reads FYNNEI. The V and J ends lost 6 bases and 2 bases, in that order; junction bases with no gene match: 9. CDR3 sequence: CASSLGLAGEWQETQYF. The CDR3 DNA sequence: TGTGCCAGCAGCCTCGGACTAGCGGGAGAGTGGCAAGAGACCCAGTACTTC.

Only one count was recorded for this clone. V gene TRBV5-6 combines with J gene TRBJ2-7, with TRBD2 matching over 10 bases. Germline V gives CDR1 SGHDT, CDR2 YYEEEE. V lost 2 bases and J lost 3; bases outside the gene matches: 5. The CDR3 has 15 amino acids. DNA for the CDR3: TGTGCCAGCAGCTTCGGACTAGCGGAGGTCTACGAGCAGTACTTC. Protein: CASSFGLAEVYEQYF.

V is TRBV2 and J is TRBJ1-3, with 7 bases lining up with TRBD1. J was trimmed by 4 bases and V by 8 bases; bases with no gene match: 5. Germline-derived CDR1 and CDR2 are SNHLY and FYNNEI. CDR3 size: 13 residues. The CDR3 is CASATGIGNTIYF. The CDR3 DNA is TGTGCCAGCGCGACAGGGATCGGAAACACCATATATTTT.

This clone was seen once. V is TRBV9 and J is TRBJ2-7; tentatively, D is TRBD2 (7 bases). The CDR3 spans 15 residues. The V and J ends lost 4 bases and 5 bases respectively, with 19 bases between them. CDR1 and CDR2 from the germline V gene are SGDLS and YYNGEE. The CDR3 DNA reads TGTGCCAGCAGCCTAAGTGGGAGGGGGTACGACGAGCAGTACTTC. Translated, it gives CASSLSGRGYDEQYF.

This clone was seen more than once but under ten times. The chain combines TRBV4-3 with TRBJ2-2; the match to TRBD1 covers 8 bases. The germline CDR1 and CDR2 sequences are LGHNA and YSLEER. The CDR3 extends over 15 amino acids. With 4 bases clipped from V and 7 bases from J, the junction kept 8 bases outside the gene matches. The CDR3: CASSPPLGTGGELFF. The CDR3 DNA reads TGCGCCAGCAGCCCTCCCCTCGGGACAGGCGGGGAGCTGTTTTTT.

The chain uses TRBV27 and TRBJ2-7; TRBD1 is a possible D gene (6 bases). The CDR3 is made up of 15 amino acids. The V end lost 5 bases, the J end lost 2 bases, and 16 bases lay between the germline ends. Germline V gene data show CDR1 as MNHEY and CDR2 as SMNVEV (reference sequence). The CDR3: CASSPLGAETYEQYF. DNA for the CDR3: TGTGCCAGCAGTCCCCTGGGGGCAGAAACCTACGAGCAGTACTTC.

CDR3 sequence reads: CASRGGTDTQYF. In nucleotides, the CDR3 is TGCGCCAGCAGGGGGGGGACAGATACGCAGTATTTT. This rearrangement joins TRBV4-3 to TRBJ2-3; 7 nucleotides agree with TRBD2. The CDR3 extends over 12 amino acids. Germline lookup yields CDR1 LGHNA and CDR2 YSLEER. Trimming removed 6 bases from V and 3 bases from J; junction bases left unmatched: 0.

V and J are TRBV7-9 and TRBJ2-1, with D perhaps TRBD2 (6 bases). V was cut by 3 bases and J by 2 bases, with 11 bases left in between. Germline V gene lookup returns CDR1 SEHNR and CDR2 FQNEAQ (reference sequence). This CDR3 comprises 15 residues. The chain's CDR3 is CASSLTGETYNEQFF. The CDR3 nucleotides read TGTGCCAGCAGCTTGACGGGAGAGACCTACAATGAGCAGTTCTTC. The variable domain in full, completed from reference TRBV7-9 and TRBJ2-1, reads DTGVSQNPRHKITKRGQNVTFRCDPISEHNRLYWYRQTLGQGPEFLTYFQNEAQLEKSRLLSDRFSAERPKGSFSTLEIQRTEQGDSAMYLCASSLTGETYNEQFFGPGTRLTVL.